The clone carrying this TCR beta chain was detected many times. What it binds is not known. Within the library, unique molecular identifiers were attached to each individual cDNA molecule. One entry per CDR3 protein, called by TCRdb with MiXCR from the RACE reads. This sample yields 370,000 or so distinct CDR3 sequences, of which about 4.8% are seen a single time; around 2.3% belongs to the top ten. These data are taken from a study of human T cells and chemical hapten exposure. For the study at large: Patch tests put 0.01% DPC on the upper back, and the results were checked at 6 days. Diagnoses of alopecia areata, totalis or universalis occurred in mostly female patients. Findings and caveats of the study: Those TCRs sitting above 1 in 1000 frequency stayed the same with DPC sensitization.

The ends were cut back, 5 bases at V and 1 base at J, with 6 bases in the middle. The CDR3 runs to 12 residues. Germline CDR1 and CDR2: MDHEN and SYDVKM. Documented time point: patch test 1, 2 weeks after DPC sensitization. As to treatment: therapeutic diphenylcyclopropenone sensitization with weekly scalp DPC. The sequenced sample was whole blood, obtained in connection with sensitization to the hapten diphenylcyclopropenone (DPC). The sequence was collected from a woman aged 45 to 65 with alopecia areata. Some clones in this sample may be carry-over from other donors' samples. This sequence joins TRBV28 and TRBJ2-7; D is unresolved. For the CDR3, the DNA is TGTGCCAGCAGTGGGTTGTCCTACGAGCAGTACTTC. This gives the protein CASSGLSYEQYF.